This entry lists 9 T cell receptor beta chains sequenced from one sample in a study of T-cell reconstitution after alpha-beta-depleted transplantation in children. The TCRbeta library incorporated unique molecular identifiers. From the PCR reads, TCRdb called clonotypes with MiXCR, one entry per CDR3 protein. The table lists some 200,000 distinct CDR3 sequences, just over 14% of them singletons. Material: PBMCs from the stem cell graft donor, obtained from the stem cell graft. Receptors originate from a human donor who donated a stem cell graft to a child with acute lymphoblastic leukemia.

This clonotype was found many times. The V and J genes are TRBV20-1 and TRBJ2-1; D assignment may be TRBD1 or TRBD2 (6 bases each). V was pared by 6 bases and J by 5 bases, with 17 bases between. The CDR3 length is 14 residues. In germline, CDR1 is DFQATT, CDR2 SNEGSKA (reference sequence). CDR3 coding DNA: TGCAGTGCCCACGGAGGGGACACTAACAATGAGCAGTTCTTC. Protein product: CSAHGGDTNNEQFF.

This clonotype showed up many times. The chain combines TRBV5-1 with TRBJ1-2; D not certain. From germline, CDR1 is SGHRS and CDR2 YFSETQ. This CDR3 has 23 amino acids. Trimming left V 0 bases short and J 1 base short, with 34 bases between. CDR3 nucleotide sequence: TGCGCCAGCAGCTTGGCCTACCCCCGATACAGTCAACAGCCCCTACATGATAACTATGGCTACACCTTC. Translating gives CASSLAYPRYSQQPLHDNYGYTF. Supplemented by reference TRBV5-1 and TRBJ1-2, the full variable domain reads KAGVTQTPRYLIKTRGQQVTLSCSPISGHRSVSWYQQTPGQGLQFLFEYFSETQRNKGNFPGRFSGRQFSNSRSEMNVSTLELGDSALYLCASSLAYPRYSQQPLHDNYGYTFGSGTRLTVV.

The chain uses TRBV21-1 and TRBJ2-1; the table assigns TRBD2, which was not confirmed against the DNA. TRBV21-1 is annotated as a pseudogene. CDR3 length: 16 residues. CDR3 DNA: TGTGCCAGCAGCAAAGGGAGTAGCGGGAGTTGGAGTGAGCAGTTCTTC. Its translation: CASSKGSSGSWSEQFF.

The V call is TRBV12-3 or TRBV12-4, the J call TRBJ2-1; 14 bases align to TRBD2. With V trimmed by 6 bases and J by 2 bases, 9 bases remained unmatched. CDR3 length: 18 residues. In DNA form, the CDR3 reads TGTGCCAGCAGGGGGGTCTTGGGACTAGCGGGGGCCTACAATGAGCAGTTCTTC. Translating it yields CASRGVLGLAGAYNEQFF.

Ten or more counts support this clonotype. The chain carries TRBV29-1 and TRBJ1-4; 7 nucleotides align to TRBD1. Germline values: CDR1 SQVTM, CDR2 ANQGSEA. The CDR3 covers 15 residues. J was trimmed by 3 bases and V by 4 bases; bases with no gene match: 8. The CDR3 DNA follows: TGCAGCGTTGTAGGGGGGGGACAGCCTAATGAAAAACTGTTTTTT. Its protein is CSVVGGGQPNEKLFF.

This clonotype was observed at least ten times. The rearrangement joins TRBV5-1 to TRBJ2-3; 8 bases fit TRBD2. CDR1 and CDR2 (germline): SGHRS, YFSETQ. After removal of 0 bases from V and 5 bases from J, the junction contained 5 bases not matched to a gene. This CDR3 comprises 15 residues. Written as DNA, the CDR3 is TGCGCCAGCAGCTTGGCACTAGCGGAAAGAGATACGCAGTATTTT. It codes for CASSLALAERDTQYF.

This chain links TRBV3-1 with TRBJ1-4; possible D gene TRBD1, 6 bases. The CDR3 spans 14 residues. CDR1 and CDR2 (germline): LGHDT, YNNKEL (reference sequence). The V gene lost 6 bases and the J gene lost 1 base, with 9 bases spanning the gap. CDR3 sequence: CASRQGGTNEKLFF. The CDR3 bases are TGTGCCAGCAGACAGGGTGGAACTAATGAAAAACTGTTTTTT.

This clonotype turned up a few times. CDR3 DNA: TGTGCCAGCAGCTTAGGGTGGGAGTTAATAAATGAGCAGTTCTTC. Translated, it gives CASSLGWELINEQFF. The chain uses TRBV7-2 and TRBJ2-1; D is possibly TRBD2 (5 bases). V was trimmed by 1 base and J by 7 bases, leaving 14 bases between them. CDR3 length equals 15 residues. In germline, CDR1 is SGHTA, CDR2 FQGNSA.

This clonotype showed up many times. V and J are TRBV5-1 and TRBJ2-7; the D gene is possibly TRBD2 (6 bases). Trimming stripped 0 bases from V and 7 bases from J, with 14 bases between. Germline assignment: CDR1 SGHRS and CDR2 YFSETQ. The CDR3 runs 14 residues. The CDR3 region is CASSLGEAPPEQYF. The CDR3 nucleotides are TGCGCCAGCAGCTTGGGGGAGGCGCCCCCGGAGCAGTACTTC.